A single sample gave rise to the 24 T cell receptor beta chains below, sequenced in a study of T cell responses to AZD1222 COVID-19 vaccine. Profiled with immunoSEQ multiplex PCR; TCRdb holds only in-frame clones, not every one. In the table there are some 100,000 clones, just over 85% of which are singletons. Sequences were derived from peripheral blood, sampled on day 0 of AZD1222 vaccination. The receptors stem from an adult in good health.

J is TRBJ1-1 and V is TRBV5-1, with D tentatively TRBD1 (6 bases). The CDR3 is made up of 13 amino acids. From germline, CDR1 is SGHRS and CDR2 YFSETQ. Trimming stripped 0 bases from V and 10 bases from J, with 13 bases between. This chain's CDR3 is CASSLVGDNVAFF. As DNA, the CDR3 is TGCGCCAGCAGCTTGGTAGGGGACAACGTAGCTTTCTTT. Supplemented by reference TRBV5-1 and TRBJ1-1, the full variable domain reads KAGVTQTPRYLIKTRGQQVTLSCSPISGHRSVSWYQQTPGQGLQFLFEYFSETQRNKGNFPGRFSGRQFSNSRSEMNVSTLELGDSALYLCASSLVGDNVAFFGQGTRLTVV.

The CDR3: CASRDLAGGLYEQYF. CDR3 DNA: TGTGCCAGCAGGGATCTAGCGGGAGGCCTCTACGAGCAGTACTTC. V usage is TRBV2 and J usage is TRBJ2-7, with TRBD2 matching over 11 bases. The CDR3 contains 15 residues. Trimming took 6 bases from V and 3 from J; bases not matched to a gene: 7. Germline CDR1 and CDR2: SNHLY and FYNNEI.

The chain joins TRBV15 to TRBJ2-5; tentatively, D is TRBD2 (6 bases). Germline CDR1 is LNHNV and CDR2 is YYDKDF (reference sequence). The CDR3 has 15 amino acids. V lost 4 bases, J lost 4 bases, and 16 bases lay in between. The CDR3 loop reads CATSTFKRRGETQYF. DNA for the CDR3: TGTGCCACCAGCACCTTTAAACGGAGGGGAGAGACCCAGTACTTC.

This chain connects TRBV9 to TRBJ2-2; D unclear. The CDR3 consists of 14 residues. Germline values: CDR1 SGDLS, CDR2 YYNGEE. With 0 bases removed from V and 1 base from J, the gap between germline ends came to 4 bases. CDR3 nucleotides: TGTGCCAGCAGCGTAGATCAGAACACCGGGGAGCTGTTTTTT. Its translation is CASSVDQNTGELFF.

The chain joins TRBV7-9 to TRBJ1-4, with D unclear. The length of the CDR3 is 15 residues. Between the trimmed V and J ends, which lost 0 bases and 5 bases, there was a span of 10 bases. CDR1 SEHNR and CDR2 FQNEAQ come from the germline V gene (reference sequence). CDR3 in amino acids: CASSLAKGGNEKLFF. In nucleotides, the CDR3 is TGTGCCAGCAGCTTAGCTAAAGGTGGGAATGAAAAACTGTTTTTT. The variable domain in full, completed from reference TRBV7-9 and TRBJ1-4, reads DTGVSQNPRHKITKRGQNVTFRCDPISEHNRLYWYRQTLGQGPEFLTYFQNEAQLEKSRLLSDRFSAERPKGSFSTLEIQRTEQGDSAMYLCASSLAKGGNEKLFFGSGTQLSVL.

The chain recombines TRBV6-5 with TRBJ2-3; 10 bases align to TRBD1. J lost 8 bases, V lost 6 bases, and 8 bases had no gene match. The length of the CDR3 is 14 residues. In germline, CDR1 is MNHEY, CDR2 SVGAGI. The CDR3 DNA reads as TGTGCCAGCAGGGCAAGACAGGGGGCGGGTACGCAGTATTTT. Amino acids: CASRARQGAGTQYF.

The rearrangement links TRBV28 to TRBJ1-6, with D hard to call. CDR1 MDHEN and CDR2 SYDVKM come from the germline V gene. V lost 3 bases and J lost 7, with 16 bases in between. This CDR3 region has 16 residues. The CDR3 DNA reads TGTGCCAGCAGTTTGATCGTCAGCCAGAAAAATTCACCCCTCCACTTT. This sequence encodes CASSLIVSQKNSPLHF.

The genes are TRBV5-1 and TRBJ2-1, with TRBD1 identical over 7 bases. Germline V gives CDR1 SGHRS, CDR2 YFSETQ. This CDR3 has 15 amino acids. After removal of 0 bases from V and 9 bases from J, the junction contained 9 bases not matched to a gene. The CDR3: CASSLARTGVGEQFF. The CDR3, as DNA: TGCGCCAGCAGCTTGGCCCGTACAGGGGTTGGTGAGCAGTTCTTC.

The rearrangement links TRBV9 to TRBJ1-5; tentative D call: TRBD1 (6 bases). Germline assignment: CDR1 SGDLS and CDR2 YYNGEE. Trimming left V 4 bases short and J 5 bases short, with 13 bases between. This CDR3 comprises 14 residues. CDR3 DNA: TGTGCCAGCAGCCTTGGGGAGGGGGATCAGCCCCAGCATTTT. Translating gives CASSLGEGDQPQHF.

This rearrangement joins TRBV28 to TRBJ2-5; the D is unclear. Germline CDR1 reads MDHEN; CDR2 reads SYDVKM. V was trimmed by 5 bases and J by 2 bases, leaving 12 bases between them. The CDR3 is 14 amino acids. Here the CDR3 DNA reads TGTGCCAGCAGTCCCGCCGGGCCACAAGAGACCCAGTACTTC. Its protein product is CASSPAGPQETQYF.

This rearrangement joins TRBV11-3 to TRBJ2-5; TRBD2 matches 10 bases. The CDR3 loop spans 15 amino acids. V was clipped by 6 bases and J by 5 bases; unmatched bases: 9. The germline gives CDR1 SGHNT, CDR2 YENEEA. The CDR3 is CASSFGGTSVETQYF. CDR3 sequence (DNA): TGTGCCAGCAGTTTTGGAGGGACTAGCGTGGAGACCCAGTACTTC. The variable domain in full, completed from reference TRBV11-3 and TRBJ2-5, reads EAGVVQSPRYKIIEKKQPVAFWCNPISGHNTLYWYLQNLGQGPELLIRYENEEAVDDSQLPKDRFSAERLKGVDSTLKIQPAELGDSAVYLCASSFGGTSVETQYFGPGTRLLVL.

Only a few counts were recorded for this clone. The chain recombines TRBV27 with TRBJ1-4, with unresolved D. V was cut by 1 base and J by 2 bases, with 5 bases left in between. The CDR3 totals 14 residues. Germline loops: CDR1 MNHEY, CDR2 SMNVEV (reference sequence). CDR3 in DNA: TGTGCCAGCAGTTTATTATCCACTAATGAAAAACTGTTTTTT. It yields the protein CASSLLSTNEKLFF.

The rearrangement joins TRBV19 to TRBJ1-1; 10 bases agree with TRBD1. The J segment lost 3 bases and the V segment lost 3 bases, leaving 7 bases of the junction unmatched. The germline V gene has CDR1 LNHDA and CDR2 SQIVND (reference sequence). The CDR3 spans 16 residues. Here the CDR3 reads CASSISPGTGDTEAFF. The CDR3 bases are TGTGCCAGTAGTATCAGTCCCGGGACAGGGGACACTGAAGCTTTCTTT.

The gene calls are TRBV6-5 and TRBJ1-1, with a tentative D call TRBD1 (6 bases). The CDR3 has 13 residues. Trimming stripped 6 bases from V and 7 bases from J, with 15 bases between. The germline CDR1 and CDR2 sequences are MNHEY and SVGAGI. The CDR3 reads CASRFRDISEAFF. CDR3 DNA sequence: TGTGCCAGCAGGTTCCGGGACATAAGTGAAGCTTTCTTT.

The chain employs TRBV27 and TRBJ2-2; TRBD1 aligns across 7 bases. Germline CDR1 and CDR2: MNHEY and SMNVEV (reference sequence). The junction had 3 bases not matched to a gene; V was cut back by 6 bases and J by 2 bases. The CDR3 runs to 14 residues. The CDR3 region is CASRRQGNTGELFF. The CDR3 coding sequence is TGTGCCAGCAGAAGACAGGGAAACACCGGGGAGCTGTTTTTT.

The chain joins TRBV11-2 to TRBJ2-7; D possibly uses TRBD1 or TRBD2 (5 bases each). This CDR3 has 14 amino acids. V lost 5 bases, J lost 6 bases, and 17 bases lay in between. Looked up from germline, CDR1 is SGHAT and CDR2 is FQNNGV. DNA for the CDR3: TGTGCCAGCAGCCCTAGCAGGGCGGGCAGCGAGCAGTACTTC. Translated: CASSPSRAGSEQYF.

The chain recombines TRBV19 with TRBJ1-2; D possibly corresponds to TRBD1 (6 bases). There are 14 residues in the CDR3. V lost 6 bases and J 4 bases, leaving 15 bases between the germline ends. Germline V CDR1 and CDR2: LNHDA, SQIVND (reference sequence). The CDR3 bases are TGTGCCAGTAGAAATTTAACAGGGTTCTATGGCTACACCTTC. It codes for CASRNLTGFYGYTF. The whole variable domain, remainder taken from reference TRBV19 and TRBJ1-2, is DGGITQSPKYLFRKEGQNVTLSCEQNLNHDAMYWYRQDPGQGLRLIYYSQIVNDFQKGDIAEGYSVSREKKESFPLTVTSAQKNPTAFYLCASRNLTGFYGYTFGSGTRLTVV.

This clone showed up just once. CDR3 amino acids: CASSPRWGATRNEQFF. CDR3 coding DNA: TGTGCCAGTAGCCCTCGTTGGGGAGCGACTCGTAATGAGCAGTTCTTC. The gene calls are TRBV19 and TRBJ2-1, with D possibly matching TRBD2 (5 bases). Trimming stripped 6 bases from V and 7 bases from J, with 22 bases between. CDR1 and CDR2 from the germline V gene are LNHDA and SQIVND (reference sequence). The CDR3 extends over 16 amino acids.

The chain links TRBV2 to TRBJ1-2; D unresolved. Trimming cost V 8 bases and J 3 bases, with 16 bases left between them. Germline CDR1 is SNHLY and CDR2 is FYNNEI. The CDR3 length is 14 residues. The CDR3 reads CASGRGSGDYGYTF. The DNA of the CDR3 is TGTGCCAGCGGCAGAGGGTCGGGCGACTATGGCTACACCTTC.

This chain joins TRBV3-1 (or the pseudogene TRBV3-2) and TRBJ2-7, with D possibly matching TRBD2 (6 bases). This CDR3 contains 14 residues. Between the trimmed V and J ends, which lost 3 bases and 0 bases, there was a span of 9 bases. CDR1 is LGHDT and CDR2 is YNNKEL in the germline V gene (reference sequence). The CDR3 is CASSQGLLSYEQYF. The CDR3, as DNA: TGTGCCAGCAGCCAGGGACTTCTCTCCTACGAGCAGTACTTC.

The J gene is TRBJ1-1, the V gene TRBV19; D unresolved. The germline CDR1 and CDR2 sequences are LNHDA and SQIVND (reference sequence). The CDR3 has 15 residues. V lost 0 bases, J lost 9 bases, and 17 bases lay in between. The CDR3 reads CASSIDHSSAEKAFF. The DNA of the CDR3 is TGTGCCAGTAGTATAGATCATTCGTCGGCAGAAAAAGCTTTCTTT.

The chain combines TRBV10-1 with TRBJ1-1; no clear D. The V end lost 2 bases, the J end lost 1 base, and 5 bases lay between the germline ends. The CDR3 is made up of 13 amino acids. Germline V gene lookup returns CDR1 WNHNN and CDR2 SYGVQD (reference sequence). The DNA of the CDR3 is TGCGCCAGCAGTGAGCCCAGGAACACTGAAGCTTTCTTT. This sequence encodes CASSEPRNTEAFF.

This chain uses TRBV10-1 with TRBJ2-2; D unclear. Germline V lookup: CDR1 WNHNN, CDR2 SYGVQD (reference sequence). The CDR3 is 11 amino acids. The V gene lost 5 bases and the J gene lost 2 bases, with 0 bases spanning the gap. DNA of the CDR3: TGCGCCAGCAGTAACACCGGGGAGCTGTTTTTT. Translated, it gives CASSNTGELFF.

The rearrangement uses TRBV5-4 and TRBJ1-2; D remains ambiguous. Germline loops: CDR1 SGHNT, CDR2 YYREEE (reference sequence). This CDR3 is 15 amino acids long. Trimming shortened V by 4 bases and J by 0 bases, and 13 bases separated the two germline ends. In DNA, the CDR3 is TGTGCCAGCAGCCTCGTAGGAGGGTCTAACTATGGCTACACCTTC. This sequence encodes CASSLVGGSNYGYTF.